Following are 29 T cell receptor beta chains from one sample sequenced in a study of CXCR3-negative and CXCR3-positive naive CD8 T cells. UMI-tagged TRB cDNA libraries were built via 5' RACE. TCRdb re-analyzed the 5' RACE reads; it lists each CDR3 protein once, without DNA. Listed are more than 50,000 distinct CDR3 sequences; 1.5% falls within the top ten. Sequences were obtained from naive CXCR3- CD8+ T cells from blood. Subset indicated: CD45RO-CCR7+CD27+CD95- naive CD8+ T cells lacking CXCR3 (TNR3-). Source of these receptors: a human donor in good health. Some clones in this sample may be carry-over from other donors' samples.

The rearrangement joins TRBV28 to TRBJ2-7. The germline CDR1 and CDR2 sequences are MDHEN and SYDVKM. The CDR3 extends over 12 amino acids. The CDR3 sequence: CASSTQIYEQYF.

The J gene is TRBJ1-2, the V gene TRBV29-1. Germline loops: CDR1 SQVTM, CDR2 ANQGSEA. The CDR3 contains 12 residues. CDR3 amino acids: CSVGGESYGYTF. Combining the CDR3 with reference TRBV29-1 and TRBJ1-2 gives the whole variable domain SAVISQKPSRDICQRGTSLTIQCQVDSQVTMMFWYRQQPGQSLTLIATANQGSEATYESGFVIDKFPISRPNLTFSTLTVSNMSPEDSSIYLCSVGGESYGYTFGSGTRLTVV.

This CDR3 is CSVGVGGYEQFF. The V gene is TRBV29-1, the J gene TRBJ2-1; the D call of TRBD1 rests on TCRdb alone, since no DNA is present to check it. There are 12 residues in the CDR3. Per germline, CDR1 SQVTM and CDR2 ANQGSEA.

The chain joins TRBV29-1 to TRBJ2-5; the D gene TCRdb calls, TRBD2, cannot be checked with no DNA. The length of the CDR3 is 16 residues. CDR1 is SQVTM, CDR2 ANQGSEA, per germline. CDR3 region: CSFIPAESGGEETQYF.

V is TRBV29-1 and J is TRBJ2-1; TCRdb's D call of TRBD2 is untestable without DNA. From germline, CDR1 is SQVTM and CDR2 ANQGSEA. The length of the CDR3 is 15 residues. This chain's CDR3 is CSVEGWDSQNNEQFF.

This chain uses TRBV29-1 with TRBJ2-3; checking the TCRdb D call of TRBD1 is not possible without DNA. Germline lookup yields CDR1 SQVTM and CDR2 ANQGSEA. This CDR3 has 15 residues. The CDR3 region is CGVVDWKGDMDTQYF.

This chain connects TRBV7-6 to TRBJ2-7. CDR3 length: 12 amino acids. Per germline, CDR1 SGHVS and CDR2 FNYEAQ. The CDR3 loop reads CASSLLGGEQYF.

CDR3 in amino acids: CASSSPPGQTLNTEAFF. V usage is TRBV7-9 and J usage is TRBJ1-1; TCRdb outputs TRBD1, but without DNA this stays unchecked. The germline CDR1 and CDR2 sequences are SEHNR and FQNEAQ (reference sequence). The CDR3 has 17 amino acids.

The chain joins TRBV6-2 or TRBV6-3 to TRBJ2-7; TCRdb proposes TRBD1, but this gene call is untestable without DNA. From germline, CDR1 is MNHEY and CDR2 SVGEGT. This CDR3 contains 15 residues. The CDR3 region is CASSNDGDLAYEQYF.

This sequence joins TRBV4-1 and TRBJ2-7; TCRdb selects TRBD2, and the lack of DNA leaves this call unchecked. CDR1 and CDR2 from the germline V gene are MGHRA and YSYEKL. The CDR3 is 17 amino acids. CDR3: CASSPSPILTSGDEQYF.

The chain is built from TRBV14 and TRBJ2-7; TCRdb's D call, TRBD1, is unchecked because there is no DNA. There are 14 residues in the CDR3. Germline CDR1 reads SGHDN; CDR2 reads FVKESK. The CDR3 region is CASSQEQGALEQYF.

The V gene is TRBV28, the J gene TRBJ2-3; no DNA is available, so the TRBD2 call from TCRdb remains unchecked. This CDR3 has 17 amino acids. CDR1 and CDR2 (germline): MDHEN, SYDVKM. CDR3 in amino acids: CASSPGLAREELDTQYF.

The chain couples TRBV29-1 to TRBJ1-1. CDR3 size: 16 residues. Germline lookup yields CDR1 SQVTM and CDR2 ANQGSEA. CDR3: CSVAYLGNPNNTEAFF.

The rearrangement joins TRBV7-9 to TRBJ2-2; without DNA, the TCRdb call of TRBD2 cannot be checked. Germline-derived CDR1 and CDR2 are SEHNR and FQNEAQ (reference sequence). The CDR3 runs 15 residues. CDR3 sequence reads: CASSQLDWNTGELFF.

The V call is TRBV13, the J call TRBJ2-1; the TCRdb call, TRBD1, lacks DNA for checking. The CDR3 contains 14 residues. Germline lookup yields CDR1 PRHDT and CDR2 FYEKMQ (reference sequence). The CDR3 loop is CASSHVQGRVEQFF.

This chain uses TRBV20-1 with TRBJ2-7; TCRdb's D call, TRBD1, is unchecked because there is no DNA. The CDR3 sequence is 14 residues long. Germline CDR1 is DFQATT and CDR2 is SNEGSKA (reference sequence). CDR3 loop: CSARDTGGSYEQYF.

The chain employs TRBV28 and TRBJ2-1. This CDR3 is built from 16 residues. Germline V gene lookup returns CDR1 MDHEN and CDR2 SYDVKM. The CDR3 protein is CASSFSASSSYNEQFF.

CDR3 residues: CASSLVTGTDTEAFF. The rearrangement links TRBV7-9 to TRBJ1-1; TCRdb's assignment of TRBD1 cannot be checked, as there is no DNA. This CDR3 is 15 amino acids long. The germline CDR1 and CDR2 sequences are SEHNR and FQNEAQ (reference sequence).

The CDR3 sequence is CASSSHDRADTQYF. This sequence joins TRBV7-6 and TRBJ2-3; TCRdb lists TRBD1, though no DNA is available to test this call. Germline CDR1 reads SGHVS; CDR2 reads FNYEAQ. The CDR3 has 14 residues.

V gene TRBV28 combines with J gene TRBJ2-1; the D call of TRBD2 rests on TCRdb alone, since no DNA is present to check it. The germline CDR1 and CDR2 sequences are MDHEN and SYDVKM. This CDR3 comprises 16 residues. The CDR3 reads CASSPHPVVRDDEQFF.

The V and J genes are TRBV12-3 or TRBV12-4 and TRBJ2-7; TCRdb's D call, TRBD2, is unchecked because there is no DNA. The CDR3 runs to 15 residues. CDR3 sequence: CASSLIASGGYEQYF.

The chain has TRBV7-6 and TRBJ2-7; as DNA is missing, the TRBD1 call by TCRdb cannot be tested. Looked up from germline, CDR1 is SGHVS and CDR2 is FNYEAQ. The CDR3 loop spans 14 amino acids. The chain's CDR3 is CASSYRGVVDEQYF. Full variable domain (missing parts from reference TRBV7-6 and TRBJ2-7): GAGVSQSPRYKVTKRGQDVALRCDPISGHVSLYWYRQALGQGPEFLTYFNYEAQQDKSGLPNDRFSAERPEGSISTLTIQRTEQRDSAMYRCASSYRGVVDEQYFGPGTRLTVT.

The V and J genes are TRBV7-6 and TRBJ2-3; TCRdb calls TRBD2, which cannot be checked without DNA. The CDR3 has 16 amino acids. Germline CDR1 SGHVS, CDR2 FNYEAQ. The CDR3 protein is CASSYLAGTSTDTQYF. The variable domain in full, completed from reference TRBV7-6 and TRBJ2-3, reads GAGVSQSPRYKVTKRGQDVALRCDPISGHVSLYWYRQALGQGPEFLTYFNYEAQQDKSGLPNDRFSAERPEGSISTLTIQRTEQRDSAMYRCASSYLAGTSTDTQYFGPGTRLTVL.

Here the CDR3 reads CASSQPPRSGDAFKQETQYF. The chain has TRBV14 and TRBJ2-5; TCRdb picks TRBD1, but there is no DNA to check that call. CDR1 is SGHDN, CDR2 FVKESK, per germline. CDR3 length equals 20 residues.

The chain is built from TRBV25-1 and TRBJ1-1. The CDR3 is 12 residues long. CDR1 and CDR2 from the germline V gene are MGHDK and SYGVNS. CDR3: CASGPTNTEAFF.

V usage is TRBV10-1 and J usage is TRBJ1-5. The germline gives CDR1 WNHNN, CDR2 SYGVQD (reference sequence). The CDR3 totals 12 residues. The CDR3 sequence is CARPTANQPQHF.

The chain's CDR3 is CASSRSMNTEAFF. The rearrangement uses TRBV27 and TRBJ1-1. The length of the CDR3 is 13 residues. Per the germline V gene, CDR1 is MNHEY and CDR2 is SMNVEV (reference sequence).

CDR3 amino acids: CSVDLGDTGSEAFF. The chain employs TRBV29-1 and TRBJ1-1; TCRdb's D gene call, TRBD1, goes unchecked for lack of DNA. Germline V gene data show CDR1 as SQVTM and CDR2 as ANQGSEA. This CDR3 contains 14 residues.

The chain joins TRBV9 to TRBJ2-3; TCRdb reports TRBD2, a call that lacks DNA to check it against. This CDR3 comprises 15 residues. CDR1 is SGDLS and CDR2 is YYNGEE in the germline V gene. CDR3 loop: CASSVEADSTDTQYF. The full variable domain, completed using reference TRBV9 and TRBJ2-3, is DSGVTQTPKHLITATGQRVTLRCSPRSGDLSVYWYQQSLDQGLQFLIQYYNGEERAKGNILERFSAQQFPDLHSELNLSSLELGDSALYFCASSVEADSTDTQYFGPGTRLTVL.